This TCR beta chain is from a study of blood T cell repertoires in COVID-19. The CDR3 has 17 amino acids. Unmatched junction bases numbered 9, after V lost 3 bases and J lost 1 base. The germline CDR1 and CDR2 sequences are MDHEN and SYDVKM. Only in-frame clones appear in the TCRdb table, and some are missing; sequencing was by immunoSEQ multiplex PCR. This table has under 120,000 clones, approximately 81% appearing once. This clonotype was obtained from a human donor in a cohort sampled during active COVID-19. Sample: peripheral blood. V is TRBV28 and J is TRBJ1-1; TRBD1 matches 9 bases. CDR3 DNA sequence: TGTGCCAGCAGTTTCCCCACAGGGGGCGGATGGAACACTGAAGCTTTCTTT. This encodes CASSFPTGGGWNTEAFF.